These 9 T cell receptor beta chains were sequenced from one sample in a study of Tregs in tolerant kidney transplant recipients. Here immunoSEQ multiplex PCR was the method, and the copy in TCRdb shows in-frame clones only, minus some. The table has under 90,000 clones, about 91% seen once; the top ten hold around 1.5%. Mixed chimerism was transient after nonmyeloablative marrow transplants from related graft donors. The specimen comprised CD4+ T cells from blood (PBMCs), sampled 24 months after the transplant. The receptor source for this set is a human patient who received a combined kidney and bone marrow transplant. Among the T cells, some may be from the graft donor.

The V gene is TRBV28, the J gene TRBJ2-2; 9 bases match TRBD2. The germline V gene encodes CDR1 MDHEN and CDR2 SYDVKM. The CDR3 is made up of 12 amino acids. With 3 bases clipped from V and 12 bases from J, the junction kept 2 bases outside the gene matches. CDR3 DNA sequence: TGTGCCAGCAGTTTGCTAGCGGGGAAGCTGTTTTTT. Amino acid sequence: CASSLLAGKLFF.

The genes are TRBV5-4 and TRBJ1-3; 10 bases line up with TRBD1. CDR3 length equals 15 residues. Germline CDR1 and CDR2: SGHNT and YYREEE (reference sequence). V shed 4 bases, J shed 1 base, and the junction held 2 bases outside the gene matches. As DNA, the CDR3 is TGTGCCAGCAGCATGGGACAGGGGTCTGGAAACACCATATATTTT. It specifies CASSMGQGSGNTIYF. Filled out from reference TRBV5-4 and TRBJ1-3, the complete variable domain reads ETGVTQSPTHLIKTRGQQVTLRCSSQSGHNTVSWYQQALGQGPQFIFQYYREEENGRGNFPPRFSGLQFPNYSSELNVNALELDDSALYLCASSMGQGSGNTIYFGEGSWLTVV.

This clone was recorded once. This rearrangement joins TRBV13 to TRBJ1-2, with D tentatively TRBD1 (5 bases). Trimming took off 5 bases at V and 8 bases at J, with 18 bases between the two ends. Germline values: CDR1 PRHDT, CDR2 FYEKMQ (reference sequence). This CDR3 has 14 residues. In DNA form, the CDR3 reads TGTGCCAGCAGCATCGGGACCCAGGAGGGGGGCTACACCTTC. As protein: CASSIGTQEGGYTF. Variable domain in full (rest from reference TRBV13 and TRBJ1-2): AAGVIQSPRHLIKEKRETATLKCYPIPRHDTVYWYQQGPGQDPQFLISFYEKMQSDKGSIPDRFSAQQFSDYHSELNMSSLELGDSALYFCASSIGTQEGGYTFGSGTRLTVV.

V usage is TRBV4-3 and J usage is TRBJ1-4; TRBD1 aligns across 9 bases. CDR1 is LGHNA and CDR2 is YSLEER in the germline V gene. The CDR3 covers 19 residues. V shed 1 base and J 2 bases; nucleotides not matched to a gene: 11. In nucleotides, the CDR3 is TGCGCCAGCAGCCAAGCACCTCCGGGACAGGGAAGGACTAATGAAAAACTGTTTTTT. This codes for CASSQAPPGQGRTNEKLFF.

The chain joins TRBV15 to TRBJ2-1; 10 nucleotides match TRBD1. The CDR3 covers 16 residues. The trim removed 2 bases at V and 2 bases at J, leaving 3 bases unmatched. Germline CDR1 reads LNHNV; CDR2 reads YYDKDF (reference sequence). The CDR3: CATSRLTGGPYNEQFF. The CDR3 coding sequence is TGTGCCACCAGCAGACTGACAGGGGGCCCCTACAATGAGCAGTTCTTC.

This chain joins TRBV9 and TRBJ2-1, with TRBD2 identical over 11 bases. Germline V gene data show CDR1 as SGDLS and CDR2 as YYNGEE. This CDR3 is built from 15 residues. V trimming: 0 bases; J trimming: 10 bases; junction bases outside the gene matches: 6. Written as DNA, the CDR3 is TGTGCCAGCAGCGTAGTCGAACTAGCGGGAGTGGAGCAGTTCTTC. Protein sequence: CASSVVELAGVEQFF.

The chain uses TRBV7-9 and TRBJ1-1; TRBD1 is a possible D gene (6 bases). The V and J ends lost 7 bases and 4 bases respectively, with 16 bases between them. There are 14 residues in the CDR3. Germline V gene sequence: CDR1 SEHNR, CDR2 FQNEAQ (reference sequence). The CDR3 DNA reads TGTGCCAGCATTCGTACAGGGTGGATCACTGAAGCTTTCTTT. Translated: CASIRTGWITEAFF.

This rearrangement joins TRBV4-2 to TRBJ2-5, with TRBD2 matching 8 bases. Germline CDR1 is LGHNA and CDR2 is YNFKEQ. J gave up 4 bases and V 0 bases, and 16 bases lay outside the gene matches. The CDR3 is 19 amino acids. For the CDR3, the DNA is TGTGCCAGCAGCCAAGATTTAGGGGTTCGGGGGGGGCGCGGAGAGACCCAGTACTTC. Translating gives CASSQDLGVRGGRGETQYF.

This clone has a handful of counts. The chain employs TRBV6-5 and TRBJ1-1; 7 bases fit TRBD1. The germline V gene encodes CDR1 MNHEY and CDR2 SVGAGI. V was pared by 0 bases and J by 1 base, with 5 bases of the junction left unmatched. The CDR3 totals 16 residues. CDR3 amino acids: CASSYSGTVTNTEAFF. In nucleotides, the CDR3 is TGTGCCAGCAGTTACTCTGGGACAGTTACGAACACTGAAGCTTTCTTT.